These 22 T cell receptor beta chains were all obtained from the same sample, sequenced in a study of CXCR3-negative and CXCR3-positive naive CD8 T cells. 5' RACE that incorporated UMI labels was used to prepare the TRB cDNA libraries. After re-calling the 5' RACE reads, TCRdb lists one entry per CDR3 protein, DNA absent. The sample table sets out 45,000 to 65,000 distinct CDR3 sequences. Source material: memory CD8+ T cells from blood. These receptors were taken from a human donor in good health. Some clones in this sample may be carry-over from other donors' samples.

The CDR3 reads CASSQTGGNEQFF. The V call is TRBV6-6, the J call TRBJ2-1; TCRdb calls TRBD1, which cannot be checked without DNA. The length of the CDR3 is 13 residues. Germline CDR1 is MNHNY and CDR2 is SVGAGI (reference sequence).

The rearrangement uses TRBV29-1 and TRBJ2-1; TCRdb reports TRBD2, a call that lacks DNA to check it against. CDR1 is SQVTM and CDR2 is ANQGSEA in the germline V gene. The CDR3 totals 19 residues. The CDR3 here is CSVDGFVAGGLYSYNEQFF.

CDR3 amino acids: CASSSGVGTQYF. This rearrangement joins TRBV6-6 to TRBJ2-5; TCRdb indicates TRBD1, and absent DNA this call remains unverified. Germline V CDR1 and CDR2: MNHNY, SVGAGI (reference sequence). This CDR3 is 12 amino acids long.

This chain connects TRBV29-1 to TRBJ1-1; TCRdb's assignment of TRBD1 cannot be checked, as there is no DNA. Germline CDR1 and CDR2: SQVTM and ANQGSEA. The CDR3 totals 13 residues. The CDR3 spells CSVDWGWDTEAFF.

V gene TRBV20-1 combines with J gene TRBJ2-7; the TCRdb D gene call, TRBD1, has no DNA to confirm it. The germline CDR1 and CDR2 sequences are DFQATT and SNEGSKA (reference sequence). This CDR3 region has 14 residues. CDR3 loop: CSADHRDRGREQYF.

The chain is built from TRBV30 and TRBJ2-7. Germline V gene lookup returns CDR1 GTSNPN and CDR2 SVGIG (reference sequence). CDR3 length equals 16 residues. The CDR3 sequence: CAWSSGFSGRSGEQYF.

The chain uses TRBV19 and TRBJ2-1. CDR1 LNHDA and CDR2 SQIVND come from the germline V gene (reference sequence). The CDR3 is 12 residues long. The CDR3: CASSISGDEQFF.

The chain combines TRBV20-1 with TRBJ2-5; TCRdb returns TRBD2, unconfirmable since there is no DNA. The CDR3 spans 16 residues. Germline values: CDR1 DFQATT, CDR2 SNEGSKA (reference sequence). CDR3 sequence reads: CSARDVLAGDQETQYF.

This chain's CDR3 is CASSPFSYEQYF. J is TRBJ2-7 and V is TRBV6-2 or TRBV6-3; the D call of TRBD1 rests on TCRdb alone, since no DNA is present to check it. Germline V gene lookup returns CDR1 MNHEY and CDR2 SVGEGT. The CDR3 is 12 amino acids.

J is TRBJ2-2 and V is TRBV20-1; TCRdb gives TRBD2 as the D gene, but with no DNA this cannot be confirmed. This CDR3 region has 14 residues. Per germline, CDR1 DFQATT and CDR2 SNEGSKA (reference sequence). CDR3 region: CSARALAASGELFF.

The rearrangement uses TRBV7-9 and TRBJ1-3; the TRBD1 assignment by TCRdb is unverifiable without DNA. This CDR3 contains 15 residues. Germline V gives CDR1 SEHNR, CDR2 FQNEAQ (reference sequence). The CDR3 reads CASSPQGSSGNTIYF.

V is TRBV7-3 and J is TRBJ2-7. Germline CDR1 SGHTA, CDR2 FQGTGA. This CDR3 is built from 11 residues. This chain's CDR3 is CASSLLYEQYF.

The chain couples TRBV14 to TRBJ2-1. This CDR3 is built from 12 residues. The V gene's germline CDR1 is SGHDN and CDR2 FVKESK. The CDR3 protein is CASSQIMDEQFF. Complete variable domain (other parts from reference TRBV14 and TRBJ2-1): EAGVTQFPSHSVIEKGQTVTLRCDPISGHDNLYWYRRVMGKEIKFLLHFVKESKQDESGMPNNRFLAERTGGTYSTLKVQPAELEDSGVYFCASSQIMDEQFFGPGTRLTVL.

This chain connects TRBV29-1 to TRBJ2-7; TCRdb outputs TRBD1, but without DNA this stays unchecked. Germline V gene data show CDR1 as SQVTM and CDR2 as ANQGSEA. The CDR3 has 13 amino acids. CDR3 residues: CSLPSGQDYEQYF.

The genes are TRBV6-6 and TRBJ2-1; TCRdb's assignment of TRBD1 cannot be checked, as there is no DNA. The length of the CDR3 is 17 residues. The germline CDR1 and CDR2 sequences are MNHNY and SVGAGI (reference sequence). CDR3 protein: CASSSDSSPWGYNEQFF.

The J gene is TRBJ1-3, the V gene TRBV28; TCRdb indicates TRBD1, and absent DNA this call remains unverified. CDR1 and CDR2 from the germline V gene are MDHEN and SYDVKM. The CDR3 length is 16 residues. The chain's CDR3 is CASIPQSRGAGNTIYF.

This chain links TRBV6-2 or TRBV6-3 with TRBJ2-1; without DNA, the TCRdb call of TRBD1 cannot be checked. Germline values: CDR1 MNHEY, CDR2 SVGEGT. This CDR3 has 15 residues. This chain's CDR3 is CASSVYGDPGDEQFF.

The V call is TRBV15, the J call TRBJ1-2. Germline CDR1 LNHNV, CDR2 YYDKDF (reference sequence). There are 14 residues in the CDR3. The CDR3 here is CATRPNPANYGYTF.

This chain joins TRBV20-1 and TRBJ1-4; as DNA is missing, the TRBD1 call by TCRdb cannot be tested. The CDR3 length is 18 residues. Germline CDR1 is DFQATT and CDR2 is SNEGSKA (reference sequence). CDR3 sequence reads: CSARDRPEGSLKDEKLFF.

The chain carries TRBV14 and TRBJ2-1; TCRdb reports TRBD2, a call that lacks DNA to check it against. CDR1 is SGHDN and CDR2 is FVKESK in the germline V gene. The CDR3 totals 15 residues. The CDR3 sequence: CASSQGTSGGDEQFF.

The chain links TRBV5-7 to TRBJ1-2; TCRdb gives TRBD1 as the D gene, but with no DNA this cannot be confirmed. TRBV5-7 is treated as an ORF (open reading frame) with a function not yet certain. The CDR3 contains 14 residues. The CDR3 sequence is CASSARQGADGYTF.

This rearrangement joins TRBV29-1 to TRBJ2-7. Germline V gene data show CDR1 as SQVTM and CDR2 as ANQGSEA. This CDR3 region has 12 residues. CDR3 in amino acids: CSVEHLSGQQYF.